This TCR beta chain was found in a study of cytomegalovirus exposure and HLA in healthy donors. PCR employed 60 Vbeta and 13 Jbeta primers. Only in-frame clones appear in the TCRdb table, and some are missing; sequencing was by immunoSEQ multiplex PCR. The sample table sets out 60,000 to 75,000 clones. Study results and caveats: Later work associated around 18,000 TCR beta sequences with HLA alleles at 0.05 false discovery rate. Follow-up analysis seemed to connect common viral pathogens with several of the most significant clusters identified. Confirmation was obtained in vitro that a few CMV-associated chains are specific for CMV antigens. Compared with the approximately 680-donor mean, an Asian-associated ancestry cluster reportedly had fewer N-insertions, according to a later analysis.

As for this clone: Its antigen is unknown.

CDR1 and CDR2 from the germline V gene are MDHEN and SYDVKM. Deletions cut 8 bases from V and 4 bases from J, with 18 bases between. This CDR3 comprises 14 residues. V gene TRBV28 combines with J gene TRBJ2-7, with D possibly being TRBD1 (6 bases). The sequence was obtained from a woman aged 25 to 39 in good health and CMV-seronegative. The sequenced sample was PBMCs. In nucleotides, the CDR3 is TGTGCCAGCGGACAGTATGGGGAGTGGTACGAGCAGTACTTC. Protein sequence: CASGQYGEWYEQYF.